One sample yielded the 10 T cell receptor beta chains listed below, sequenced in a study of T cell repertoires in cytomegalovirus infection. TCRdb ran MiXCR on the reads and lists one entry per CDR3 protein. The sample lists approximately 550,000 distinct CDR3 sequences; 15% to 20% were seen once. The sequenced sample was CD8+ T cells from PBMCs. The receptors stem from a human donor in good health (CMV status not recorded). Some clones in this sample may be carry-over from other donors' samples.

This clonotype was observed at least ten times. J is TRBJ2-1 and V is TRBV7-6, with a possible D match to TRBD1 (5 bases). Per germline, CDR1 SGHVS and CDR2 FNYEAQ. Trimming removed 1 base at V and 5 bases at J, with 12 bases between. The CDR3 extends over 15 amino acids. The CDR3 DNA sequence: TGTGCCAGCAGCTTAGGGGCAGGGTCCCACAATGAGCAGTTCTTC. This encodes CASSLGAGSHNEQFF.

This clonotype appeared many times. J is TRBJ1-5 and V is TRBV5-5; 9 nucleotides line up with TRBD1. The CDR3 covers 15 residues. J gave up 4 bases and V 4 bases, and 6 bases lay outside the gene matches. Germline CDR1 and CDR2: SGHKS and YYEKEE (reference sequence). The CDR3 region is CASSVDRGFNQPQHF. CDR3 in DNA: TGTGCCAGCAGCGTGGACAGGGGATTTAATCAGCCCCAGCATTTT.

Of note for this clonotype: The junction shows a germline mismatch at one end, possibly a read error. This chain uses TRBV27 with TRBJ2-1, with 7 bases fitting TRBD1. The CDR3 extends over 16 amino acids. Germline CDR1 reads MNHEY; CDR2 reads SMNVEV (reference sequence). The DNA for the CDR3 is TGTGCCAGCAGTTTTTCCACAGGGGAGTTGGACAATGAGCAGTTATTC. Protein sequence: CASSFSTGELDNEQLF.

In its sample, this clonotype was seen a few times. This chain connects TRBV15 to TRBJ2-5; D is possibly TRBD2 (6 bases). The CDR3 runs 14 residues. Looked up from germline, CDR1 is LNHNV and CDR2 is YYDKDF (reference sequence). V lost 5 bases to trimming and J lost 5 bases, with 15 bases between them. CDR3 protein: CATSSVGEEETQYF. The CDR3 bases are TGTGCCACCAGCTCAGTCGGGGAGGAGGAGACCCAGTACTTC.

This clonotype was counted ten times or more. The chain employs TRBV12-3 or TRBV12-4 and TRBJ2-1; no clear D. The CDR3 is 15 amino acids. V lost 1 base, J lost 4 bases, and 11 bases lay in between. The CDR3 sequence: CASSLVRWDYNEQFF. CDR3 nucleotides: TGTGCCAGCAGTTTAGTTAGATGGGATTACAATGAGCAGTTCTTC.

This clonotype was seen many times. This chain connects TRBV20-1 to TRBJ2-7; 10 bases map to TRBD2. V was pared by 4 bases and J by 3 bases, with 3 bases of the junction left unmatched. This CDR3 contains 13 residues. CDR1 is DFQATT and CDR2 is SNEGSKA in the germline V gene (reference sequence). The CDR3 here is CSATTSGDYEQYF. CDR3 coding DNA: TGCAGTGCTACTACTAGCGGGGACTACGAGCAGTACTTC.

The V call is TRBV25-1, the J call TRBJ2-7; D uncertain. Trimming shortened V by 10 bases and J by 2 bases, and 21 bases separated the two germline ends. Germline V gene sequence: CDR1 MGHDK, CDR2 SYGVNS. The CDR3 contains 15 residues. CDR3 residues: CAIQKVAVPTYEQYF. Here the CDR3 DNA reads TGTGCCATCCAAAAAGTGGCAGTCCCAACCTACGAGCAGTACTTC.

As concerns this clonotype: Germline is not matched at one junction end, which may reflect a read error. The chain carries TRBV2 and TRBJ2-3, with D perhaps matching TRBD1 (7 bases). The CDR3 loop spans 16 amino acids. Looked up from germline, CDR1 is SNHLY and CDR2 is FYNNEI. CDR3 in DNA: TGTGCCAGCAGTGAAAGATGGCGACAGGGAGGAGATACGCAGGATTTT. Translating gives CASSERWRQGGDTQDF.

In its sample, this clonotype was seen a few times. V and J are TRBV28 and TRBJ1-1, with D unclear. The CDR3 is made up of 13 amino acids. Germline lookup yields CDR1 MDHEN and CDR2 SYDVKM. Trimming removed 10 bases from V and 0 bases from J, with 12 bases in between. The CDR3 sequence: CATQTAMNTEAFF. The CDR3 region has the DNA TGTGCCACCCAGACGGCAATGAACACTGAAGCTTTCTTT. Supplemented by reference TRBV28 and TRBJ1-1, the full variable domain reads DVKVTQSSRYLVKRTGEKVFLECVQDMDHENMFWYRQDPGLGLRLIYFSYDVKMKEKGDIPEGYSVSREKKERFSLILESASTNQTSMYLCATQTAMNTEAFFGQGTRLTVV.

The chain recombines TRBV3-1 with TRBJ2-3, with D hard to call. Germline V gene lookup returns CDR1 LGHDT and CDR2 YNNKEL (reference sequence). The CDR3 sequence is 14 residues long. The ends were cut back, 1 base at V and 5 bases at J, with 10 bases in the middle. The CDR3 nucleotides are TGTGCCAGCAGCCAAGGGGCCGGCGGAGATACGCAGTATTTT. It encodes CASSQGAGGDTQYF.